These 23 T cell receptor beta chains share one sample of origin, sequenced in a study of long-term antiretroviral therapy in people with HIV (dated by TCRdb to between 2021 and 2023). Sequencing of the TRB variable region was done with the immunoSEQ hsTCRB v3.0 assay at survey level resolution. Here the immuneACCESS table is served through TCRdb, limited to in-frame sequences with V and J called. Missing clones are a known gap in these copies; in checked studies unresolved V genes cover under half, and the rest lacks a known reason. The sample profile shows tens of thousands of clones; 70% to 90% of them were found once. The top ten clones comprise around 3.3% of the sample. This specimen was unsorted PBMCs, taken 1.8 years after starting antiretroviral therapy. Receptors were obtained from a woman aged 18-29 years with HIV.

The chain joins TRBV7-9 to TRBJ2-6, with unresolved D. The CDR3 length is 14 residues. Trimming took 10 bases from V and 0 from J, leaving 10 bases between them. Germline V lookup: CDR1 SEHNR, CDR2 FQNEAQ (reference sequence). The CDR3 region is CANSTDSGANVLTF. The DNA of the CDR3 is TGTGCCAACTCGACGGACTCTGGGGCCAACGTCCTGACTTTC. The full variable domain, completed using reference TRBV7-9 and TRBJ2-6, is DTGVSQNPRHKITKRGQNVTFRCDPISEHNRLYWYRQTLGQGPEFLTYFQNEAQLEKSRLLSDRFSAERPKGSFSTLEIQRTEQGDSAMYLCANSTDSGANVLTFGAGSRLTVL.

This clone is a singleton in its sample. The genes are TRBV11-2 and TRBJ2-7, with D perhaps matching TRBD1 (5 bases). This CDR3 has 15 amino acids. Trimming removed 5 bases from V and 7 bases from J, with 21 bases in between. The V gene's germline CDR1 is SGHAT and CDR2 FQNNGV. CDR3 coding DNA: TGTGCCAGCAGCCCTTCGGCCGGACACGTTTTAGAGCAGTACTTC. Its translation: CASSPSAGHVLEQYF. Based on the CDR3 plus reference TRBV11-2 and TRBJ2-7, the full variable domain is EAGVAQSPRYKIIEKRQSVAFWCNPISGHATLYWYQQILGQGPKLLIQFQNNGVVDDSQLPKDRFSAERLKGVDSTLKIQPAKLEDSAVYLCASSPSAGHVLEQYFGPGTRLTVT.

The V call is TRBV15, the J call TRBJ1-5; 7 bases fit TRBD1. CDR1 is LNHNV, CDR2 YYDKDF, per germline (reference sequence). The CDR3 covers 16 residues. The trim removed 1 base at V and 3 bases at J, leaving 6 bases unmatched. In nucleotides, the CDR3 is TGTGCCACCAGCAGAGCCGGGACAGAAAACAATCAGCCCCAGCATTTT. Protein sequence: CATSRAGTENNQPQHF.

This rearrangement joins TRBV28 to TRBJ2-7, with TRBD1 identical over 7 bases. There are 16 residues in the CDR3. Per the germline V gene, CDR1 is MDHEN and CDR2 is SYDVKM. The V and J ends lost 4 bases and 2 bases, in that order; junction bases with no gene match: 11. The CDR3 spells CASSSGASGQTYEQYF. The CDR3 coding sequence is TGTGCCAGCAGTTCTGGGGCCTCGGGACAGACCTACGAGCAGTACTTC.

This chain links TRBV19 with TRBJ2-1; the match to TRBD2 covers 10 bases. The V gene's germline CDR1 is LNHDA and CDR2 SQIVND (reference sequence). CDR3 length: 19 residues. Unmatched junction bases numbered 17, after V lost 5 bases and J lost 4 bases. The CDR3 nucleotides read TGTGCCAGTAGTTCGCCGGGACTAGCGTCAGGGGGCATATACAATGAGCAGTTCTTC. As protein: CASSSPGLASGGIYNEQFF.

V gene TRBV2 combines with J gene TRBJ1-2, with D possibly TRBD1 on 6 matching bases. The CDR3 length is 13 residues. CDR1 and CDR2 (germline): SNHLY, FYNNEI. The V end lost 10 bases, the J end lost 5 bases, and 17 bases lay between the germline ends. In DNA form, the CDR3 reads TGTGCCACCCTGCTGGGGGGGGCGTATGGCTACACCTTC. It is translated as CATLLGGAYGYTF.

The genes are TRBV2 and TRBJ2-7; 8 bases are a match to TRBD1. V was pared by 3 bases and J by 1 base, with 5 bases of the junction left unmatched. The germline CDR1 and CDR2 sequences are SNHLY and FYNNEI. The CDR3 spans 15 residues. CDR3: CASSDFRTGSYEQYF. As DNA, the CDR3 is TGTGCCAGCAGTGATTTTCGGACAGGGTCCTACGAGCAGTACTTC.

This sequence joins TRBV4-3 and TRBJ1-2, with 9 bases matching TRBD1. V gave up 3 bases and J gave up 7 bases; unmatched junction bases: 6. Per germline, CDR1 LGHNA and CDR2 YSLEER. The CDR3 is 14 residues long. CDR3 coding DNA: TGCGCCAGCAGCCAGGACAGGGGCAAGATTGGCTACACCTTC. It is translated as CASSQDRGKIGYTF.

The J gene is TRBJ2-1, the V gene TRBV5-4, with D maybe TRBD2 (5 bases). The CDR3 has 15 amino acids. V was pared by 2 bases and J by 8 bases, with 17 bases between. Per germline, CDR1 SGHNT and CDR2 YYREEE (reference sequence). In nucleotides, the CDR3 is TGTGCCAGCAGCTTAAGGCTAGCCGGTGGGTATGAGCAGTTCTTC. It yields the protein CASSLRLAGGYEQFF.

The genes are TRBV7-3 and TRBJ2-2; D remains unclear. The germline gives CDR1 SGHTA, CDR2 FQGTGA. V dropped 1 base and J dropped 2 bases, with 11 bases sitting between them. The CDR3 is 16 amino acids. The CDR3 DNA reads as TGTGCCAGCAGCTTAAGATATCAGAGAAACACCGGGGAGCTGTTTTTT. Its protein is CASSLRYQRNTGELFF.

The chain joins TRBV4-3 to TRBJ1-6; D remains unclear. There are 15 residues in the CDR3. The V end was cut by 0 bases, the J end by 6 bases, with 9 bases between. Germline loops: CDR1 LGHNA, CDR2 YSLEER. CDR3 protein: CASSQDWGFNSPLHF. The CDR3 region has the DNA TGCGCCAGCAGCCAAGATTGGGGTTTTAATTCACCCCTCCACTTT.

CDR3 region: CASSATFGLASSYEQYF. The DNA of the CDR3 is TGTGCCAGCAGCGCCACCTTTGGACTAGCAAGCTCCTACGAGCAGTACTTC. The V call is TRBV11-2, the J call TRBJ2-7; 8 bases are shared with TRBD2. The germline CDR1 and CDR2 sequences are SGHAT and FQNNGV. V gave up 5 bases and J gave up 0 bases; unmatched junction bases: 12. This CDR3 contains 17 residues. Complete variable domain (other parts from reference TRBV11-2 and TRBJ2-7): EAGVAQSPRYKIIEKRQSVAFWCNPISGHATLYWYQQILGQGPKLLIQFQNNGVVDDSQLPKDRFSAERLKGVDSTLKIQPAKLEDSAVYLCASSATFGLASSYEQYFGPGTRLTVT.

The rearrangement uses TRBV5-1 and TRBJ2-7, with a weak D call TRBD1 (5 bases). The V gene lost 0 bases and the J gene lost 0 bases, with 7 bases spanning the gap. Germline V lookup: CDR1 SGHRS, CDR2 YFSETQ. This CDR3 region has 14 residues. The CDR3 sequence is CASSLEQASYEQYF. The CDR3, as DNA: TGCGCCAGCAGCTTGGAACAGGCCTCCTACGAGCAGTACTTC.

The V call is TRBV7-9, the J call TRBJ2-7, with TRBD1 matching over 7 bases. Germline V gene lookup returns CDR1 SEHNR and CDR2 FQNEAQ (reference sequence). The V segment lost 4 bases and the J segment 3 bases; nucleotides outside the gene matches: 6. The CDR3 has 14 amino acids. The CDR3 DNA reads TGTGCCAGCAGCTCACCCGGGACAGACTACGAGCAGTACTTC. Protein sequence: CASSSPGTDYEQYF.

V gene TRBV7-2 combines with J gene TRBJ1-5; D is unresolved. The germline V and J ends were trimmed by 1 base and 1 base, with 5 bases remaining between them. The CDR3 loop spans 14 amino acids. Germline loops: CDR1 SGHTA, CDR2 FQGNSA. The CDR3 DNA is TGTGCCAGCAGCTTAGACAGAAGCAATCAGCCCCAGCATTTT. Its translation is CASSLDRSNQPQHF. The variable domain in full, with the rest retrieved from reference TRBV7-2 and TRBJ1-5, is GAGVSQSPSNKVTEKGKDVELRCDPISGHTALYWYRQSLGQGLEFLIYFQGNSAPDKSGLPSDRFSAERTGGSVSTLTIQRTQQEDSAVYLCASSLDRSNQPQHFGDGTRLSIL.

This clone has a handful of counts. V is TRBV20-1 and J is TRBJ1-2; no definite D call. Trimming took 3 bases from V and 4 from J, leaving 6 bases between them. This CDR3 has 11 amino acids. In germline, CDR1 is DFQATT, CDR2 SNEGSKA (reference sequence). CDR3 in DNA: TGCAGTGCTAGGGGCGGCTATGGCTACACCTTC. It codes for CSARGGYGYTF.

The chain has TRBV5-4 and TRBJ1-2; D is possibly TRBD1 (5 bases). CDR3 size: 15 residues. V was cut by 1 base and J by 8 bases, with 18 bases left in between. Looked up from germline, CDR1 is SGHNT and CDR2 is YYREEE (reference sequence). This chain's CDR3 is CASSLSQEGSGGYTF. The CDR3 region has the DNA TGTGCCAGCAGCTTGTCCCAGGAGGGTTCAGGGGGCTACACCTTC.

This chain uses TRBV5-1 with TRBJ1-2; a possible D gene is TRBD1 (5 bases). The CDR3 is made up of 15 amino acids. V gave up 0 bases and J gave up 6 bases, with 15 bases separating them. Germline V CDR1 and CDR2: SGHRS, YFSETQ. This CDR3 reads CASSLELGGADGYTF. The CDR3 region has the DNA TGCGCCAGCAGCTTGGAGCTGGGAGGGGCGGATGGCTACACCTTC. The variable domain in full, with the rest retrieved from reference TRBV5-1 and TRBJ1-2, is KAGVTQTPRYLIKTRGQQVTLSCSPISGHRSVSWYQQTPGQGLQFLFEYFSETQRNKGNFPGRFSGRQFSNSRSEMNVSTLELGDSALYLCASSLELGGADGYTFGSGTRLTVV.

V usage is TRBV19 and J usage is TRBJ2-5; weak D call: TRBD2 (6 bases). Germline CDR1 and CDR2: LNHDA and SQIVND (reference sequence). The germline V and J ends were trimmed by 6 bases and 5 bases, with 13 bases remaining between them. The CDR3 is 13 residues long. CDR3 coding DNA: TGTGCCAGTAGGCCCGGAGGGGAGGAGACCCAGTACTTC. Its translation is CASRPGGEETQYF. The complete variable domain, with remaining parts taken from reference TRBV19 and TRBJ2-5, reads DGGITQSPKYLFRKEGQNVTLSCEQNLNHDAMYWYRQDPGQGLRLIYYSQIVNDFQKGDIAEGYSVSREKKESFPLTVTSAQKNPTAFYLCASRPGGEETQYFGPGTRLLVL.

J is TRBJ2-7 and V is TRBV29-1, with 9 bases lining up with TRBD1. CDR1 and CDR2 (germline): SQVTM, ANQGSEA. Trimming removed 2 bases from V and 1 base from J; junction bases left unmatched: 3. This CDR3 contains 14 residues. The CDR3 sequence: CSVEPGQGSYEQYF. CDR3 in DNA: TGCAGCGTTGAACCGGGACAGGGTTCCTACGAGCAGTACTTC.

The V call is TRBV9, the J call TRBJ1-1, with D uncertain. Trimming cost V 1 base and J 1 base, with 8 bases left between them. This CDR3 is 14 amino acids long. Germline CDR1 is SGDLS and CDR2 is YYNGEE. The CDR3 protein is CASSVRLGNTEAFF. The DNA for the CDR3 is TGTGCCAGCAGCGTAAGGTTAGGGAACACTGAAGCTTTCTTT.

J is TRBJ1-5 and V is TRBV28; 10 nucleotides agree with TRBD1. The germline CDR1 and CDR2 sequences are MDHEN and SYDVKM. The CDR3 runs to 16 residues. V dropped 5 bases and J dropped 4; count of bases not matched to a gene: 8. CDR3 region: CASSPQGQGLNQPQHF. DNA for the CDR3: TGTGCCAGCAGTCCCCAGGGACAGGGGTTGAATCAGCCCCAGCATTTT.

CDR3 DNA: TGCAGTGCCATAAGATGGGATGGCTACACCTTC. Translation: CSAIRWDGYTF. The chain combines TRBV20-1 with TRBJ1-2; D gene uncertain. CDR1 is DFQATT and CDR2 is SNEGSKA in the germline V gene (reference sequence). Trimming left V 6 bases short and J 6 bases short, with 11 bases between. The CDR3 has 11 amino acids.